Below, 13 T cell receptor beta chains from the same sample are listed, as sequenced in a study of T cell changes during pregnancy in multiple sclerosis. TCRdb keeps only in-frame clones here, not all; method: immunoSEQ multiplex PCR. The table has about 38,000 clones, more than 90% seen once. The sample was CD8+ T cells from peripheral blood mononuclear cells, taken after pregnancy. Receptors were obtained from a female donor with multiple sclerosis, enrolled in a pregnancy study.

The rearrangement uses TRBV25-1 and TRBJ2-5; a weak D match, TRBD2 (7 bases). The CDR3 extends over 15 amino acids. V lost 8 bases and J 2 bases, leaving 18 bases between the germline ends. Germline V gives CDR1 MGHDK, CDR2 SYGVNS. The CDR3 region has the DNA TGTGCCAGCGGAGGGGGAGGGGGGCCGCAAGAGACCCAGTACTTC. Protein product: CASGGGGGPQETQYF.

The chain recombines TRBV28 with TRBJ1-3; no reliable D call. From germline, CDR1 is MDHEN and CDR2 SYDVKM. The CDR3 has 14 amino acids. The ends were cut back, 4 bases at V and 0 bases at J, with 7 bases in the middle. CDR3 nucleotide sequence: TGTGCCAGCAGTTCCCCCCGCTCTGGAAACACCATATATTTT. Protein product: CASSSPRSGNTIYF.

This clone was recorded only once. The rearrangement links TRBV11-2 to TRBJ2-7; no definite D call. Germline CDR1 and CDR2: SGHAT and FQNNGV. V lost 4 bases, J lost 2 bases, and 12 bases lay in between. The CDR3 covers 14 residues. CDR3: CASSSALAAYEQYF. The CDR3 DNA reads as TGTGCCAGCAGCTCAGCCTTGGCGGCCTACGAGCAGTACTTC. Complete variable domain (other parts from reference TRBV11-2 and TRBJ2-7): EAGVAQSPRYKIIEKRQSVAFWCNPISGHATLYWYQQILGQGPKLLIQFQNNGVVDDSQLPKDRFSAERLKGVDSTLKIQPAKLEDSAVYLCASSSALAAYEQYFGPGTRLTVT.

The chain recombines TRBV4-2 with TRBJ2-1, with 8 bases matching TRBD2. The CDR3 is 15 amino acids. Trimming cost V 4 bases and J 4 bases; bases outside gene matches: 6. CDR1 and CDR2 from the germline V gene are LGHNA and YNFKEQ. The chain's CDR3 is CASSLTSGVYNEQFF. The CDR3 nucleotides read TGTGCCAGCAGCCTAACTAGCGGAGTTTACAATGAGCAGTTCTTC.

The CDR3 DNA reads TGTGCCAGTAGGGACAGGGAGGCACTCGAGCAGTACTTC. Translated, it gives CASRDREALEQYF. This chain links TRBV19 with TRBJ2-7, with 8 bases matching TRBD1. The CDR3 sequence is 13 residues long. V gave up 6 bases and J gave up 6 bases; unmatched junction bases: 7. Germline assignment: CDR1 LNHDA and CDR2 SQIVND (reference sequence).

This chain uses TRBV30 with TRBJ2-2; D is perhaps TRBD2 (5 bases). Trimming removed 0 bases from V and 6 bases from J, with 11 bases in between. CDR1 is GTSNPN, CDR2 SVGIG, per germline (reference sequence). The CDR3 totals 14 residues. The CDR3 loop reads CAWSVIPEAGELFF. The CDR3 DNA reads as TGTGCCTGGAGTGTAATCCCGGAGGCCGGGGAGCTGTTTTTT. The variable domain in full, completed from reference TRBV30 and TRBJ2-2, reads SQTIHQWPATLVQPVGSPLSLECTVEGTSNPNLYWYRQAAGRGLQLLFYSVGIGQISSEVPQNLSASRPQDRQFILSSKKLLLSDSGFYLCAWSVIPEAGELFFGEGSRLTVL.

A few counts support this clone. Mismatch with germline at one junction end may stem from a read error. The chain carries TRBV18 and TRBJ1-2; the D gene is possibly TRBD1 (6 bases). From germline, CDR1 is KGHSH and CDR2 LQKENI. The CDR3 consists of 15 residues. CDR3 protein: CASAPPGHPIYGYTF. The CDR3 DNA follows: TGTGCCAGCGCACCTCCGGGACATCCGATTTATGGCTACACCTTC.

This chain uses TRBV28 with TRBJ2-7; maybe TRBD2 (6 bases). Per the germline V gene, CDR1 is MDHEN and CDR2 is SYDVKM. The V and J ends lost 5 bases and 6 bases respectively, with 8 bases between them. The CDR3 length is 11 residues. In DNA form, the CDR3 reads TGTGCCAGCAGTACTAGCCGCGAGCAGTACTTC. This sequence encodes CASSTSREQYF.

The rearrangement uses TRBV5-1 and TRBJ2-7, with 8 nucleotides matching TRBD1. CDR1 and CDR2 from the germline V gene are SGHRS and YFSETQ. V lost 5 bases and J lost 2; bases outside the gene matches: 9. The CDR3 has 15 amino acids. The CDR3 coding sequence is TGCGCCAGCAGGGGGACAGGAGACTCACCCTACGAGCAGTACTTC. This codes for CASRGTGDSPYEQYF.

This clone was observed once. This chain links TRBV7-2 with TRBJ2-7; 13 positions agree with TRBD2. V dropped 3 bases and J dropped 5; count of bases not matched to a gene: 4. Germline V gives CDR1 SGHTA, CDR2 FQGNSA. The length of the CDR3 is 15 residues. DNA for the CDR3: TGTGCCAGCAGCTTCACTAGCGGGAGGGTGGACGAGCAGTACTTC. This translates into CASSFTSGRVDEQYF.

The chain has TRBV30 and TRBJ2-7, with 8 bases matching TRBD1. From germline, CDR1 is GTSNPN and CDR2 SVGIG (reference sequence). This CDR3 contains 13 residues. With V trimmed by 7 bases and J by 5 bases, 10 bases remained unmatched. The CDR3 DNA is TGTGCCTCCTGGACAGGGTTTCAGGACGAGCAGTACTTC. Translation gives CASWTGFQDEQYF.

The gene calls are TRBV5-1 and TRBJ2-2, with 10 bases lining up with TRBD1. Germline V lookup: CDR1 SGHRS, CDR2 YFSETQ. The CDR3 length is 19 residues. The junction had 11 bases not matched to a gene; V was cut back by 1 base and J by 2 bases. DNA of the CDR3: TGCGCCAGCAGCTTGTTAAGCCGGGACAGGGGAAGAAACACCGGGGAGCTGTTTTTT. This codes for CASSLLSRDRGRNTGELFF.

V and J are TRBV7-9 and TRBJ1-4; the match to TRBD1 covers 12 bases. The junction had 7 bases not matched to a gene; V was cut back by 5 bases and J by 6 bases. CDR1 SEHNR and CDR2 FQNEAQ come from the germline V gene (reference sequence). This CDR3 has 16 amino acids. The CDR3 DNA reads as TGTGCCAGCAGCCTTGGGACAGGGGGCAGGGATGAAAAACTGTTTTTT. It translates to CASSLGTGGRDEKLFF.